The clone carrying this T cell receptor (beta chain) was observed at least ten times. Its antigen is unknown. Trimming cost V 4 bases and J 6 bases; bases outside gene matches: 6. CDR1 is SGHVS and CDR2 is FNYEAQ in the germline V gene. The CDR3 covers 14 residues. Hyperthyroidism patients were newly diagnosed, ill under 2 months, and aged 18 to 65 years. Pregnancy or lactation, uncontrolled infections and other autoimmune diseases were grounds for excluding patients. Using RNA transcripts, the TCR beta CDR3 regions were amplified. After a first-round RT-PCR with HTBI primers, a second-round multiplex PCR was run. TCRdb reprocessed the multiplex PCR reads via MiXCR and lists one record per CDR3 protein. The data hold roughly 350,000 distinct CDR3 sequences, with about 15% observed a single time. The sample belongs to a study of Graves' ophthalmopathy and Graves' hyperthyroidism. Study at large: The authors collected peripheral blood at initial diagnosis, before any treatment. Study-wide results and limits: An approximately 83% specificity and roughly 90% sensitivity were achieved by a 13-signature model that separated ophthalmopathy from stable hyperthyroidism.

This clonotype was obtained from an adult woman with stable Graves' hyperthyroidism. V usage is TRBV7-6 and J usage is TRBJ1-1; 9 bases map to TRBD1. Sequences were obtained from peripheral blood. The CDR3 region has the DNA TGTGCCAGCAGCTCCACCGGACAGGGGTCTGAAGCTTTCTTT. Its protein product is CASSSTGQGSEAFF. Full variable domain (outside the CDR3, taken from reference TRBV7-6 and TRBJ1-1): GAGVSQSPRYKVTKRGQDVALRCDPISGHVSLYWYRQALGQGPEFLTYFNYEAQQDKSGLPNDRFSAERPEGSISTLTIQRTEQRDSAMYRCASSSTGQGSEAFFGQGTRLTVV.